This TCR beta chain was recovered during a study of blood T cells in healthy people across ages. Whole-study findings and limits: Long-lived and aged donors differed, with more naive CD4+ cells and higher diversity in the long-lived.

A second about 7 to 11 cycle PCR used barcoded and J-beta primers. TCRdb re-called the 5' RACE reads through MiXCR, storing one row per CDR3 protein. The table records a few hundred thousand distinct CDR3 sequences, roughly a quarter of them present only once. Comment on this clonotype: As yet, its antigen is unknown.

The CDR3 contains 12 residues. Germline assignment: CDR1 GTSNPN and CDR2 SVGIG (reference sequence). V lost 0 bases, J lost 8 bases, and 10 bases lay in between. The sample also formed part of further work on T cells of mothers and their children.

This chain links TRBV30 with TRBJ1-2; weak D call: TRBD1 (5 bases). Sequenced sample: blood. This receptor was obtained from a boy younger than 10 in good health. The DNA for the CDR3 is TGTGCCTGGAGTGTAGAGCAGGGAGGCTACACCTTC. It translates to CAWSVEQGGYTF.